The rows below give T cell receptor beta chains drawn from one sample of a study of blood T cell repertoires in COVID-19. TCRdb keeps only in-frame clones here, not all; method: immunoSEQ multiplex PCR. The sample consists of about 19,000 clones, 86% of them appearing once. The sequencing input was peripheral blood. Receptor source: a man in his 70s with acute or convalescent COVID-19. Both conserved end residues are part of each CDR3. A D gene is named only where the DNA matches it firmly. Size tells how often a clone was seen (once, few, many) or the class of an expanded clone, and some rows leave it out.

abundance: -
j_gene: TRBJ2-1
len: 16
d_gene: TRBD2
v_gene: TRBV27
CDR3aa: CASSLDLGGSLYEQFF
CDR3nt: TGTGCCAGCAGTTTAGATTTGGGCGGGAGTCTCTATGAGCAGTTCTTC

abundance: -
j_gene: TRBJ2-7
len: 15
d_gene: -
v_gene: TRBV15
CDR3aa: CATSRDRTYSYEQYF
CDR3nt: TGTGCCACCAGCAGAGATCGAACCTACTCCTACGAGCAGTACTTC

abundance: few
j_gene: TRBJ2-7
len: 14
d_gene: -
v_gene: TRBV18
CDR3aa: CASSIAQGSYEQYF
CDR3nt: TGTGCCAGCTCAATCGCGCAGGGTTCCTACGAGCAGTACTTC

abundance: -
j_gene: TRBJ2-5
len: 15
d_gene: TRBD1
v_gene: TRBV7-3
CDR3aa: CASSLQQGETETQYF
CDR3nt: TGTGCCAGCAGCTTACAACAGGGGGAAACGGAGACCCAGTACTTC

abundance: -
j_gene: TRBJ2-7
len: 14
d_gene: TRBD1
v_gene: TRBV28
CDR3aa: CASSLGQRYYEQYF
CDR3nt: TGTGCCAGCAGTTTGGGACAGCGATACTACGAGCAGTACTTC

abundance: -
j_gene: TRBJ2-7
len: 15
d_gene: -
v_gene: TRBV2
CDR3aa: CASSENLAVTYEQYF
CDR3nt: TGTGCCAGCAGTGAAAATCTAGCAGTAACCTACGAGCAGTACTTC

abundance: -
j_gene: TRBJ1-2
len: 13
d_gene: -
v_gene: TRBV5-6
CDR3aa: CASSLWANYGYTF
CDR3nt: TGTGCCAGCAGCTTGTGGGCGAACTATGGCTACACCTTC

abundance: -
j_gene: TRBJ1-5
len: 14
d_gene: -
v_gene: TRBV13
CDR3aa: CASSSGGRNQPQHF
CDR3nt: TGTGCCAGCAGCTCCGGGGGGCGCAATCAGCCCCAGCATTTT

abundance: once
j_gene: TRBJ2-4
len: 15
d_gene: TRBD1
v_gene: TRBV6-5
CDR3aa: CASSRDRLAKNIQYF
CDR3nt: TGTGCCAGCAGCCGGGACAGACTAGCCAAAAACATTCAGTACTTC

abundance: -
j_gene: TRBJ2-3
len: 16
d_gene: TRBD2
v_gene: TRBV5-1
CDR3aa: CASSSDGTSGEDTQYF
CDR3nt: TGCGCCAGCAGCTCAGATGGGACTAGCGGGGAAGATACGCAGTATTTT

abundance: -
j_gene: TRBJ1-4
len: 17
d_gene: -
v_gene: TRBV18
CDR3aa: CASSPWANPATNEKLFF
CDR3nt: TGTGCCAGCTCACCATGGGCAAACCCTGCAACTAATGAAAAACTGTTTTTT

abundance: -
j_gene: TRBJ2-4
len: 16
d_gene: -
v_gene: TRBV28
CDR3aa: CASSPGGVKAKNIQYF
CDR3nt: TGTGCCAGCAGCCCCGGAGGTGTAAAAGCCAAAAACATTCAGTACTTC

abundance: -
j_gene: TRBJ1-2
len: 12
d_gene: TRBD1
v_gene: TRBV27
CDR3aa: CASRDRGNGYTF
CDR3nt: TGTGCCAGCAGGGACAGGGGCAATGGCTACACCTTC

abundance: -
j_gene: TRBJ2-3
len: 15
d_gene: TRBD2
v_gene: TRBV11-3
CDR3aa: CASSFSSAGGGTQYF
CDR3nt: TGTGCCAGCAGCTTTTCTAGCGCCGGCGGGGGTACGCAGTATTTT

abundance: once
j_gene: TRBJ2-2
len: 15
d_gene: TRBD2
v_gene: TRBV9
CDR3aa: CASSVLAGDTGELFF
CDR3nt: TGTGCCAGCAGCGTACTAGCGGGAGACACCGGGGAGCTGTTTTTT

abundance: -
j_gene: TRBJ1-4
len: 13
d_gene: TRBD1
v_gene: TRBV5-6
CDR3aa: CASSFGQEAKLFF
CDR3nt: TGTGCCAGCAGCTTTGGACAGGAGGCAAAACTGTTTTTT

abundance: -
j_gene: TRBJ1-5
len: 12
d_gene: -
v_gene: TRBV15
CDR3aa: CATSSFRGAQHF
CDR3nt: TGTGCCACCAGCAGTTTCCGCGGGGCCCAGCATTTT

abundance: once
j_gene: TRBJ2-1
len: 17
d_gene: TRBD2
v_gene: TRBV5-4
CDR3aa: CASSLGLAGIKPNEQFF
CDR3nt: TGTGCCAGCAGCCTTGGACTAGCGGGAATTAAGCCTAATGAGCAGTTCTTC

abundance: -
j_gene: TRBJ2-3
len: 14
d_gene: -
v_gene: TRBV5-1
CDR3aa: CASSTRPGTDTQYF
CDR3nt: TGCGCCAGCAGCACCCGCCCGGGGACAGATACGCAGTATTTT

abundance: -
j_gene: TRBJ1-2
len: 14
d_gene: -
v_gene: TRBV5-1
CDR3aa: CASSLEAGHYGYTF
CDR3nt: TGCGCCAGCAGCTTGGAGGCGGGACACTATGGCTACACCTTC

abundance: -
j_gene: TRBJ1-4
len: 14
d_gene: TRBD1
v_gene: TRBV5-1
CDR3aa: CASSLGQGGEKLFF
CDR3nt: TGCGCCAGCAGCTTAGGACAGGGAGGCGAAAAACTGTTTTTT

abundance: -
j_gene: TRBJ2-3
len: 14
d_gene: TRBD1
v_gene: TRBV6-5
CDR3aa: CASRHRGLTDTQYF
CDR3nt: TGTGCCAGCAGGCACAGGGGATTGACAGATACGCAGTATTTT

abundance: -
j_gene: TRBJ1-4
len: 15
d_gene: TRBD1
v_gene: TRBV2
CDR3aa: CASSDTGQGDEKLFF
CDR3nt: TGTGCCAGCAGTGATACGGGACAGGGGGATGAAAAACTGTTTTTT

abundance: few
j_gene: TRBJ1-2
len: 13
d_gene: TRBD1
v_gene: TRBV27
CDR3aa: CASRETGDYGYTF
CDR3nt: TGTGCCAGCAGGGAGACAGGGGATTATGGCTACACCTTC

abundance: -
j_gene: TRBJ2-5
len: 13
d_gene: -
v_gene: TRBV7-3
CDR3aa: CASSFGGQETQYF
CDR3nt: TGTGCCAGCAGTTTCGGGGGGCAGGAGACCCAGTACTTC

abundance: -
j_gene: TRBJ1-5
len: 14
d_gene: -
v_gene: TRBV4-1
CDR3aa: CASSKGRGNQPQHF
CDR3nt: TGCGCCAGCAGCAAGGGGAGGGGCAATCAGCCCCAGCATTTT

abundance: -
j_gene: TRBJ1-4
len: 18
d_gene: -
v_gene: TRBV9
CDR3aa: CASSVGLGAVATNEKLFF
CDR3nt: TGTGCCAGCAGCGTAGGGCTGGGGGCGGTTGCAACTAATGAAAAACTGTTTTTT

abundance: -
j_gene: TRBJ2-1
len: 15
d_gene: TRBD2
v_gene: TRBV5-1
CDR3aa: CASSPGTSTHNEQFF
CDR3nt: TGCGCCAGCAGCCCCGGGACTAGTACCCACAATGAGCAGTTCTTC

abundance: -
j_gene: TRBJ1-1
len: 14
d_gene: -
v_gene: TRBV7-2
CDR3aa: CASSFNRGSTEAFF
CDR3nt: TGTGCCAGCAGCTTCAATAGAGGGAGCACTGAAGCTTTCTTT

abundance: -
j_gene: TRBJ1-4
len: 15
d_gene: -
v_gene: TRBV3-1/TRBV3-2
CDR3aa: CASSPWTATNEKLFF
CDR3nt: TGTGCCAGCAGCCCTTGGACAGCAACTAATGAAAAACTGTTTTTT

abundance: -
j_gene: TRBJ2-5
len: 15
d_gene: TRBD2
v_gene: TRBV6-1
CDR3aa: CASSELAGGKETQYF
CDR3nt: TGTGCCAGCAGTGAGCTAGCGGGAGGGAAAGAGACCCAGTACTTC

abundance: -
j_gene: TRBJ1-3
len: 16
d_gene: TRBD1
v_gene: TRBV18
CDR3aa: CASSPRGQDSGNTIYF
CDR3nt: TGTGCCAGCTCACCACGGGGACAGGACTCTGGAAACACCATATATTTT

abundance: -
j_gene: TRBJ2-3
len: 12
d_gene: -
v_gene: TRBV7-3
CDR3aa: CASSLRRGTQYF
CDR3nt: TGTGCCAGCAGCTTACGGCGGGGTACGCAGTATTTT

abundance: -
j_gene: TRBJ2-7
len: 18
d_gene: TRBD2
v_gene: TRBV27
CDR3aa: CASSPGLAGGPGSYEQYF
CDR3nt: TGTGCCAGCAGTCCGGGACTAGCGGGAGGGCCGGGCTCCTACGAGCAGTACTTC

abundance: -
j_gene: TRBJ2-3
len: 14
d_gene: -
v_gene: TRBV9
CDR3aa: CASSVAQSTDTQYF
CDR3nt: TGTGCCAGCAGCGTAGCCCAGTCCACAGATACGCAGTATTTT

abundance: -
j_gene: TRBJ1-5
len: 16
d_gene: TRBD1
v_gene: TRBV28
CDR3aa: CASTLPIDRDGQPQHF
CDR3nt: TGTGCCAGCACCCTCCCGATCGACAGGGATGGTCAGCCCCAGCATTTT